This T cell receptor beta chain is drawn from a study of cytomegalovirus exposure and HLA in healthy donors. The germline V and J ends were trimmed by 1 base and 3 bases, with 16 bases remaining between them. Per germline, CDR1 LGHNA and CDR2 YSLEER. This CDR3 comprises 16 residues. Regarding the study as a whole: According to a subsequent analysis, TCR clusters from the first cohort were inclined to appear together in the 100 to 150 validation repertoires. The study put 150 to 200 TCR beta chains on its list as cytomegalovirus-associated. Cytomegalovirus status was reportedly diagnosed by the classifier with high sensitivity and specificity.

Method: immunoSEQ multiplex PCR; TCRdb's copy keeps in-frame clones and lacks some. The sample has about 130,000 clones, about 96% seen once; the top ten hold about 1.7%. The approximately 120-subject validation cohort, separate from the roughly 670-subject first cohort, included the donors. As to this clone: No antigen is known for it.

Sequencing used PBMCs. The chain carries TRBV4-3 and TRBJ2-7; D is unresolved. The TCR sequence derives from a man younger than 35 in good health and CMV-seronegative. CDR3 protein: CASSQGPRGLSYEQYF. The CDR3 coding sequence is TGCGCCAGCAGCCAAGGCCCCCGAGGTTTAAGCTACGAGCAGTACTTC.